This passage covers 8 T cell receptor beta chains from one sample sequenced in a study of CD8+ T cells in alopecia areata. Extraction and reverse transcription of RNA yielded cDNA as the sequencing template. Produced via immunoSEQ multiplex PCR; TCRdb's table is partial and in-frame only. This table holds 200,000 to 250,000 clones, roughly two fifths found once. Indicated treatment: oral pan-JAK inhibitor, 5-10 mg twice daily. The sequencing used CD4+ T cells sorted from blood, collected between weeks 30 and 35, from a patient treated with tofacitinib. These receptors originate from a human donor with alopecia areata.

The J gene is TRBJ2-1, the V gene TRBV30; 7 nucleotides match TRBD2. Per germline, CDR1 GTSNPN and CDR2 SVGIG (reference sequence). The length of the CDR3 is 15 residues. The V and J ends lost 3 bases and 0 bases, in that order; junction bases with no gene match: 5. The CDR3 DNA reads TGTGCCTGGAGCGGCAAGCGGGGCTCCTACAATGAGCAGTTCTTC. This sequence encodes CAWSGKRGSYNEQFF. The full variable domain, its missing parts supplied by reference TRBV30 and TRBJ2-1, is SQTIHQWPATLVQPVGSPLSLECTVEGTSNPNLYWYRQAAGRGLQLLFYSVGIGQISSEVPQNLSASRPQDRQFILSSKKLLLSDSGFYLCAWSGKRGSYNEQFFGPGTRLTVL.

This clone was counted between two and nine times. Other DNA sequences from this sample encode an identical CDR3 as well. This sequence joins TRBV7-9 and TRBJ1-1; D not certain. V shed 1 base and J shed 1 base, with 7 bases lying between them. The CDR3 has 14 amino acids. Germline CDR1 is SEHNR and CDR2 is FQNEAQ (reference sequence). The CDR3 spells CASSLVQTNTEAFF. As DNA, the CDR3 is TGTGCCAGCAGCTTAGTACAGACGAACACTGAAGCTTTCTTT.

This clone was detected a few times. Compared with germline, one end of the junction differs, possibly owing to a read error. This sequence joins TRBV29-1 and TRBJ2-2, with a weak D call TRBD1 (6 bases). The CDR3 runs 19 residues. Germline loops: CDR1 SQVTM, CDR2 ANQGSEA. This chain's CDR3 is CSLEASGTQAPTNTGELFF. In nucleotides, the CDR3 is TGCAGCCTTGAAGCATCAGGGACACAGGCCCCGACGAACACCGGGGAGCTGTTTTTT.

The chain couples TRBV4-1 to TRBJ1-5, with 7 bases matching TRBD1. Germline CDR1 MGHRA, CDR2 YSYEKL. CDR3 length: 20 residues. V gave up 1 base and J gave up 4 bases; unmatched junction bases: 19. The CDR3 DNA is TGCGCCAGCAGCCAAGGCCCGATAAGAATACTGACAGGGCCAAATCAGCCCCAGCATTTT. Protein: CASSQGPIRILTGPNQPQHF.

This chain joins TRBV6-5 and TRBJ1-3; no reliable D call. V was trimmed by 7 bases and J by 4 bases, leaving 11 bases between them. The germline V gene encodes CDR1 MNHEY and CDR2 SVGAGI. The CDR3 consists of 13 residues. In DNA, the CDR3 is TGTGCCAGCAACGGGGTTGGAGGAAACACCATATATTTT. Translating gives CASNGVGGNTIYF.

V and J are TRBV29-1 and TRBJ2-1, with TRBD1 identical over 12 bases. The CDR3 consists of 14 residues. The germline gives CDR1 SQVTM, CDR2 ANQGSEA. Germline trimming cut 2 bases from V and 9 bases from J; bases unmatched to any gene: 5. As DNA, the CDR3 is TGCAGCGTTGAACGGGGGACAGGGGGCGGTGAGCAGTTCTTC. Translation: CSVERGTGGGEQFF.

This chain joins TRBV6-5 and TRBJ2-7; 7 nucleotides align to TRBD1. Trimming cost V 10 bases and J 6 bases; bases outside gene matches: 15. Germline lookup yields CDR1 MNHEY and CDR2 SVGAGI. This CDR3 is 14 amino acids long. The CDR3 nucleotides read TGTGCCACCACACCGCGACAGGGTTATTCCGAGCAGTACTTC. Protein sequence: CATTPRQGYSEQYF.

This rearrangement joins TRBV20-1 to TRBJ2-1; D uncertain. Trimming removed 2 bases from V and 5 bases from J, with 4 bases in between. The CDR3 is 11 residues long. Germline V lookup: CDR1 DFQATT, CDR2 SNEGSKA (reference sequence). The CDR3 nucleotides are TGCAGTGCTAGACGTAACAATGAGCAGTTCTTC. It translates to CSARRNNEQFF.